This TCR beta chain was found in a study of T-cell reconstitution after alpha-beta-depleted transplantation in children. Study-level results: In patients about two months after transplant, alpha-beta T cells reportedly arose from several hundred expanded graft clones.

The CDR3 spans 13 residues. V lost 4 bases to trimming and J lost 7 bases; unmatched junction nucleotides: 4. The V gene's germline CDR1 is SNHLY and CDR2 FYNNEI. This clonotype has only a few counts. No antigen is known for it. As it was prepared, the TCRbeta library received unique molecular identifiers. Via MiXCR, TCRdb re-called the PCR reads, giving one row per CDR3 protein. The table has some 200,000 distinct CDR3 sequences, roughly 6.3% seen once. This specimen was PBMCs, taken before TCRalphabeta/CD19-depleted stem cell transplant. The TCR sequence derives from a girl under three years old with combined immunodeficiency, due to receive a stem cell transplant. The chain employs TRBV2 and TRBJ2-1; 7 bases are a match to TRBD2. DNA for the CDR3: TGTGCCAGCAGTGGGGGACTACATAATGAGCAGTTCTTC. Translating gives CASSGGLHNEQFF.